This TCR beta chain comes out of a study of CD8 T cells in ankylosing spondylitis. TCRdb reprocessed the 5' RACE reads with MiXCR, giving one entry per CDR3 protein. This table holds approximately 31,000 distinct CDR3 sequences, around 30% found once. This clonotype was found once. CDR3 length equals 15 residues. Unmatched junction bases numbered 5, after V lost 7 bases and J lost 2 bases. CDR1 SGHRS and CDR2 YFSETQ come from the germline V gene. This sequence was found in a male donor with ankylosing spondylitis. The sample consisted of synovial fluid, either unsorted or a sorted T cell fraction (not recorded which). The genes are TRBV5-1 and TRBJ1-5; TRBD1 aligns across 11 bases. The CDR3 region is CASFRTGGGNQPQHF. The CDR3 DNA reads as TGCGCCAGCTTTAGGACAGGGGGCGGCAATCAGCCCCAGCATTTT.